This T cell receptor (beta chain) was identified during a study of long-term antiretroviral therapy in people with HIV. The study's findings and limits: CDR3 lengths in HIV samples spanned a narrower range than controls.

Survey level was the resolution at which the v3.0 immunoSEQ assay ran. The method was immunoSEQ multiplex PCR; TCRdb's version includes in-frame clones alone and lacks a portion of them. The sample comprises some 28,000 clones, roughly 73% of which are singletons, and almost 9.5% rests with the top ten. Points on this clone: Its antigen is currently unknown.

Donors each had at least one pre-ART PBMC sample and at least two post-ART ones. The specimen comprised unsorted PBMCs, sampled 1.5 years before starting antiretroviral therapy. This clonotype originated in a young man with HIV.

CDR3 nucleotides: TGCAGCGTGGGTGGAACTAGTCGCAATGAGCAGTTCTTC. It specifies CSVGGTSRNEQFF. The chain links TRBV29-1 to TRBJ2-1; D perhaps matches TRBD2 (5 bases). This CDR3 has 13 residues. The V gene lost 6 bases and the J gene lost 6 bases, with 15 bases spanning the gap. CDR1 and CDR2 (germline): SQVTM, ANQGSEA.